Each of the 13 T cell receptor beta chains below was sequenced from the same sample in a study of blood T cells in healthy people across ages. The authors ran a second PCR of about 6 to 11 cycles using a sample-barcoded 5' primer and a J-beta primer mix. TCRdb processed the 5' RACE reads anew with MiXCR; each CDR3 protein has one entry. The sample has about 1,600,000 distinct CDR3 sequences, approximately 38% seen once. Sequences were obtained from blood. The receptors were sampled from a woman aged 18-29 years in good health.

This clonotype occurred a few times. The chain recombines TRBV4-2 with TRBJ2-3; D unresolved. The germline V gene encodes CDR1 LGHNA and CDR2 YNFKEQ. The CDR3 runs to 15 residues. Trimming left V 1 base short and J 2 bases short, with 10 bases between. The CDR3 spells CASSQGDSYTDTQYF. The CDR3 region has the DNA TGTGCCAGCAGCCAAGGCGACTCCTACACAGATACGCAGTATTTT.

The V call is TRBV27, the J call TRBJ1-1; no firm D call. The V end was cut by 5 bases, the J end by 1 base, with 8 bases between. The CDR3 is made up of 13 amino acids. Germline CDR1 MNHEY, CDR2 SMNVEV (reference sequence). CDR3 region: CASSPWANTEAFF. DNA for the CDR3: TGTGCCAGCAGTCCATGGGCGAACACTGAAGCTTTCTTT.

The gene calls are TRBV12-3 or TRBV12-4 and TRBJ2-1; TRBD2 matches 7 bases. CDR3 length equals 16 residues. V dropped 3 bases and J dropped 10; count of bases not matched to a gene: 15. CDR3 sequence (DNA): TGTGCCAGCAGTTTCTTGGGGGAGGGCCCCCGGGGAGAGCAGTTCTTC. Its translation: CASSFLGEGPRGEQFF.

The rearrangement uses TRBV3-1 and TRBJ2-1; D call uncertain. V was shortened by 5 bases and J by 0 bases, with 11 bases between the two germline ends. The CDR3 has 15 residues. In germline, CDR1 is LGHDT, CDR2 YNNKEL (reference sequence). This CDR3 is CASSEEGRSYNEQFF. For the CDR3, the DNA is TGTGCCAGCAGCGAGGAAGGCCGCTCCTACAATGAGCAGTTCTTC.

A note on this clonotype: One end of the junction fails to match germline, which may point to a read error. The chain couples TRBV6-6 to TRBJ2-7; D is perhaps TRBD2 (6 bases). Germline CDR1 is MNHNY and CDR2 is SVGAGI (reference sequence). The CDR3 spans 14 residues. CDR3 in amino acids: CASIYGSTYNEQYF. CDR3 sequence (DNA): TGTGCCAGCATTTACGGGAGCACCTACAATGAGCAGTACTTC.

V usage is TRBV4-2 and J usage is TRBJ2-7, with 10 bases matching TRBD1. The germline V gene encodes CDR1 LGHNA and CDR2 YNFKEQ. This CDR3 contains 18 residues. The V and J ends lost 3 bases and 7 bases, in that order; junction bases with no gene match: 18. CDR3 residues: CASSHPQEGQGPYNEQYF. CDR3 DNA sequence: TGTGCCAGCAGCCATCCCCAGGAGGGACAGGGGCCTTACAATGAGCAGTACTTC.

As for this clonotype: This may be a read error: a much more frequent sequence differs by one nucleotide. This chain uses TRBV2 with TRBJ2-3; D remains unclear. V lost 6 bases, J lost 2 bases, and 6 bases lay in between. The length of the CDR3 is 12 residues. Germline CDR1 and CDR2: SNHLY and FYNNEI. The CDR3 bases are TGTGCCAGCAGGTGGGACACAGATACGCAGTATTTT. It codes for CASRWDTDTQYF.

The chain employs TRBV6-6 and TRBJ2-7; possibly TRBD1 for D (6 bases). V lost 8 bases and J lost 3, with 14 bases in between. CDR1 is MNHNY, CDR2 SVGAGI, per germline (reference sequence). This CDR3 is 13 amino acids long. CDR3 residues: CASRDTDHYEQYF. CDR3 sequence (DNA): TGTGCCAGCCGGGACACGGATCACTACGAGCAGTACTTC.

Many counts were recorded for this clonotype. This chain joins TRBV29-1 and TRBJ1-2; the D gene is possibly TRBD1 (5 bases). The CDR3 spans 14 residues. The V gene lost 1 base and the J gene lost 8 bases, with 17 bases spanning the gap. Germline CDR1 and CDR2: SQVTM and ANQGSEA. The CDR3 region has the DNA TGCAGCGTTGAAGTGGGGCAGGGTCAGGCGGGCTACACCTTC. Translation: CSVEVGQGQAGYTF.

The chain carries TRBV20-1 and TRBJ1-5; D ambiguous. Germline V gene data show CDR1 as DFQATT and CDR2 as SNEGSKA (reference sequence). V lost 1 base to trimming and J lost 0 bases, with 7 bases between them. This CDR3 region has 14 residues. The CDR3 coding sequence is TGCAGTGCTAGAGGCCAGAGTAGCAATCAGCCCCAGCATTTT. It translates to CSARGQSSNQPQHF.

A few counts support this clonotype. V usage is TRBV15 and J usage is TRBJ1-2; no reliable D call. The CDR3 totals 15 residues. Looked up from germline, CDR1 is LNHNV and CDR2 is YYDKDF (reference sequence). V lost 4 bases and J lost 5, with 17 bases in between. In DNA, the CDR3 is TGTGCCACCAGCAAACTTAACCCCAGGTCGTATGGCTACACCTTC. It translates to CATSKLNPRSYGYTF.

V gene TRBV3-1 combines with J gene TRBJ2-7; D remains unclear. The CDR3 length is 11 residues. CDR1 LGHDT and CDR2 YNNKEL come from the germline V gene (reference sequence). V lost 6 bases and J lost 5, with 8 bases in between. The chain's CDR3 is CASRGRDEQYF. CDR3 nucleotides: TGTGCCAGCAGAGGAAGGGACGAGCAGTACTTC.

This clonotype was detected once. The V call is TRBV20-1, the J call TRBJ2-3, with 10 bases identical to TRBD1. The germline gives CDR1 DFQATT, CDR2 SNEGSKA (reference sequence). This CDR3 is 16 amino acids long. With 5 bases clipped from V and 6 bases from J, the junction kept 14 bases outside the gene matches. The CDR3 DNA reads as TGCAGTGCTGTTATCCGGGACAGGGGAGTTTCGGATACGCAGTATTTT. Its protein product is CSAVIRDRGVSDTQYF.